One sample yielded the 13 T cell receptor beta chains listed below, sequenced in a study of cytotoxic CD8 clonotypes in ibrutinib-treated CLL. Clones were read by immunoSEQ multiplex PCR, and TCRdb kept only the in-frame ones, dropping some. The table includes 250,000 to 350,000 clones, approximately 79% detected once. This sample comprised PBMCs, obtained at disease progression, from a patient treated with ibrutinib. All receptors derive from a human donor with chronic lymphocytic leukemia.

The DNA for the CDR3 is TGTGCCAGCAGCCCACCTAGGTCAGATACGCAGTATTTT. This sequence encodes CASSPPRSDTQYF. V gene TRBV4-2 combines with J gene TRBJ2-3; D is undetermined. Germline assignment: CDR1 LGHNA and CDR2 YNFKEQ. Trimming stripped 4 bases from V and 4 bases from J, with 9 bases between. CDR3 length equals 13 residues.

The rearrangement joins TRBV6-5 to TRBJ1-3; TRBD1 aligns across 9 bases. Germline V gene data show CDR1 as MNHEY and CDR2 as SVGAGI. The CDR3 spans 14 residues. V lost 6 bases and J lost 0; bases outside the gene matches: 0. The CDR3 here is CASRDRGSGNTIYF. The CDR3 region has the DNA TGTGCCAGCAGGGACAGGGGCTCTGGAAACACCATATATTTT.

This clone was detected only once. The chain joins TRBV5-1 to TRBJ2-5; 9 bases agree with TRBD1. The germline CDR1 and CDR2 sequences are SGHRS and YFSETQ. The CDR3 is made up of 14 amino acids. Losses at the gene ends were 4 bases for V and 5 bases for J; bases not matched to a gene: 6. The CDR3 DNA reads as TGCGCCAGCAGCACCGGGACAGGGTCTGAGACCCAGTACTTC. Its protein is CASSTGTGSETQYF.

This chain uses TRBV2 with TRBJ1-2; D remains ambiguous. The V gene's germline CDR1 is SNHLY and CDR2 FYNNEI. V lost 8 bases and J 4 bases, leaving 11 bases between the germline ends. The CDR3 runs 12 residues. For the CDR3, the DNA is TGTGCCAGCTTGCAGACGGGCTATGGCTACACCTTC. It translates to CASLQTGYGYTF.

V and J are TRBV2 and TRBJ1-4, with unresolved D. Germline CDR1 and CDR2: SNHLY and FYNNEI. The CDR3 has 16 amino acids. Trimming shortened V by 4 bases and J by 0 bases, and 12 bases separated the two germline ends. CDR3 in amino acids: CASSGTATTTNEKLFF. CDR3 in DNA: TGTGCCAGCAGTGGTACGGCGACAACAACTAATGAAAAACTGTTTTTT.

The V and J genes are TRBV5-4 and TRBJ2-1; D gene ambiguous. CDR3 length: 14 residues. The germline V and J ends were trimmed by 0 bases and 7 bases, with 11 bases remaining between them. The germline gives CDR1 SGHNT, CDR2 YYREEE (reference sequence). CDR3 bases: TGTGCCAGCAGCTTGGCCGGGCTAAGAAATGAGCAGTTCTTC. The encoded protein is CASSLAGLRNEQFF.

The chain couples TRBV18 to TRBJ1-1; 8 nucleotides line up with TRBD1. Germline V lookup: CDR1 KGHSH, CDR2 LQKENI. This CDR3 is 14 amino acids long. The V and J ends lost 3 bases and 2 bases, in that order; junction bases with no gene match: 2. The CDR3 loop is CASSPGQANTEAFF. The CDR3 DNA sequence: TGTGCCAGCTCACCGGGACAGGCCAACACTGAAGCTTTCTTT. The full variable domain, with the rest looked up from reference TRBV18 and TRBJ1-1, is NAGVMQNPRHLVRRRGQEARLRCSPMKGHSHVYWYRQLPEEGLKFMVYLQKENIIDESGMPKERFSAEFPKEGPSILRIQQVVRGDSAAYFCASSPGQANTEAFFGQGTRLTVV.

The chain uses TRBV5-1 and TRBJ2-7; D is possibly TRBD2 (5 bases). V was shortened by 2 bases and J by 6 bases, with 12 bases between the two germline ends. CDR1 is SGHRS and CDR2 is YFSETQ in the germline V gene. The CDR3 length is 13 residues. CDR3 sequence (DNA): TGCGCCAGCAGCTTCGGGGTAATGGGCGAGCAGTACTTC. This codes for CASSFGVMGEQYF. Full variable domain (rest looked up from reference TRBV5-1 and TRBJ2-7): KAGVTQTPRYLIKTRGQQVTLSCSPISGHRSVSWYQQTPGQGLQFLFEYFSETQRNKGNFPGRFSGRQFSNSRSEMNVSTLELGDSALYLCASSFGVMGEQYFGPGTRLTVT.

Comments on this clone: This sample also contains other DNA sequences that code for the same CDR3. V gene TRBV12-5 combines with J gene TRBJ2-2; D uncertain. The CDR3 extends over 12 amino acids. CDR1 LGHNT and CDR2 FRNRAP come from the germline V gene. V shed 3 bases and J shed 5 bases, with 4 bases lying between them. CDR3 sequence reads: CASGLSTGELFF. CDR3 DNA: TGTGCTAGTGGTTTAAGTACCGGGGAGCTGTTTTTT.

As to this clone: Additional DNA sequences in this sample encode the identical CDR3. The chain carries TRBV19 and TRBJ1-5; no reliable D call. V was trimmed by 3 bases and J by 0 bases, leaving 6 bases between them. The germline V gene encodes CDR1 LNHDA and CDR2 SQIVND (reference sequence). The CDR3 length is 14 residues. CDR3 loop: CASSIRGSNQPQHF. CDR3 nucleotides: TGTGCCAGTAGTATCCGAGGTAGCAATCAGCCCCAGCATTTT.

The chain couples TRBV5-1 to TRBJ1-1; TRBD1 matches 7 bases. This CDR3 comprises 16 residues. Germline V gene sequence: CDR1 SGHRS, CDR2 YFSETQ. Germline trimming cut 4 bases from V and 2 bases from J; bases unmatched to any gene: 11. Written as DNA, the CDR3 is TGCGCCAGCAGCGTATACCCTACAGGGGACAACACTGAAGCTTTCTTT. This gives the protein CASSVYPTGDNTEAFF. Supplemented by reference TRBV5-1 and TRBJ1-1, the full variable domain reads KAGVTQTPRYLIKTRGQQVTLSCSPISGHRSVSWYQQTPGQGLQFLFEYFSETQRNKGNFPGRFSGRQFSNSRSEMNVSTLELGDSALYLCASSVYPTGDNTEAFFGQGTRLTVV.

The gene calls are TRBV4-1 and TRBJ2-7; 8 bases agree with TRBD2. CDR1 is MGHRA and CDR2 is YSYEKL in the germline V gene. The J segment lost 11 bases and the V segment lost 2 bases, leaving 8 bases of the junction unmatched. The CDR3 is 13 amino acids. The CDR3, as DNA: TGCGCCAGCAGCCAATCCGGGGGGGACGCGAAGTACTTC. Its translation: CASSQSGGDAKYF.

The J gene is TRBJ2-2, the V gene TRBV7-9; 7 positions agree with TRBD1. This CDR3 region has 14 residues. Germline V gene lookup returns CDR1 SEHNR and CDR2 FQNEAQ (reference sequence). Trimming took 5 bases from V and 5 from J; bases not matched to a gene: 5. DNA for the CDR3: TGTGCCAGCAGCAAGACAGGGACAACCGGGGAGCTGTTTTTT. It codes for CASSKTGTTGELFF.